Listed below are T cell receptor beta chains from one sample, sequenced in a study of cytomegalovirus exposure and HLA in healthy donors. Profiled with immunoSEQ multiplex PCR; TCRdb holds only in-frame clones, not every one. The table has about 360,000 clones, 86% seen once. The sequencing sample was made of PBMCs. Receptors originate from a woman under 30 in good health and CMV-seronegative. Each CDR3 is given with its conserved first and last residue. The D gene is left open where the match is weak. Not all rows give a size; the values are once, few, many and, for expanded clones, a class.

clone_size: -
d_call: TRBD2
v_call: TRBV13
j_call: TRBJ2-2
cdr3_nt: TGTGCCAGCAGCGGGGGTAGCGGGAGTAGGGCCGGGGAGCTGTTTTTT
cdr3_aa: CASSGGSGSRAGELFF

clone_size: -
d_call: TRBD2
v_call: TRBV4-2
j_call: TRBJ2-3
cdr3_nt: TGTGCCAGCCGTAGCGGGGGGTACACAGATACGCAGTATTTT
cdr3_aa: CASRSGGYTDTQYF

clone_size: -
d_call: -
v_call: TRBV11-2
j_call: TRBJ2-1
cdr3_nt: TGTGCCAGCACCAATGGCGGTGGAGACAATGAGCAGTTCTTC
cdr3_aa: CASTNGGGDNEQFF

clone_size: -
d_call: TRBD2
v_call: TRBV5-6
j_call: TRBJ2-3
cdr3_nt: TGTGCCAGCAGCTTGGCCCATCCTCGGGTAGCGGGGGGGCAAGATACGCAGTATTTT
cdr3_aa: CASSLAHPRVAGGQDTQYF

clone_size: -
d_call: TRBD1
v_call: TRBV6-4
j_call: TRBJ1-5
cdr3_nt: TGTGCCAGCAGTGACTCGACAGGGAGCCAGCCCCAGCATTTT
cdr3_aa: CASSDSTGSQPQHF

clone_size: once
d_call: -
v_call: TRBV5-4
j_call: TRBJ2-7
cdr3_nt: TGTGCCAGCAGCTTACTGAAGAGGGTCTACGAGCAGTACTTC
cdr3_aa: CASSLLKRVYEQYF

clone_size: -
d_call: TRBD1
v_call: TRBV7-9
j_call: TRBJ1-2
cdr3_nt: TGTGCCAGCAGCTTTGGGACAGGAACACTTGAAGGCTACACCTTC
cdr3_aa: CASSFGTGTLEGYTF

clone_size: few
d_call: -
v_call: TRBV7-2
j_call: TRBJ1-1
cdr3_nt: TGTGCCAGCAGCTTTACCTCGACAGGTGAAGCTTTCTTT
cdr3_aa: CASSFTSTGEAFF

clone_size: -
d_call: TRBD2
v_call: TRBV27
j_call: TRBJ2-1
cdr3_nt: TGTGCCAGCAGTTTATTCTCCCTAGCGGGAGCAATTGGTGAGCAGTTCTTC
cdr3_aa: CASSLFSLAGAIGEQFF

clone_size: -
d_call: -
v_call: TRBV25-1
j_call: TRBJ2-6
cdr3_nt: TGTGCCAGCAGTGATACTGGGGCCAACGTCCTGACTTTC
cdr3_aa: CASSDTGANVLTF

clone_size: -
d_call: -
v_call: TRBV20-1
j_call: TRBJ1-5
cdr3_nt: TGCAGTGCTAGTTCGGATCAGCCCCAGCATTTT
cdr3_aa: CSASSDQPQHF

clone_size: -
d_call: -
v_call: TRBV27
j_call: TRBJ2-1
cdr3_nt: TGTGCCAGCAGGCGCCCTGCCCCGGGACTGCCCCTCAATGAGCAGTTCTTC
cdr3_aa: CASRRPAPGLPLNEQFF

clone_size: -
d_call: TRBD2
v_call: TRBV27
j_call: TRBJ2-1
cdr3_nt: TGTGCCAGCAGTTTAATGGCTAGCGGGGACAATGAGCAGTTCTTC
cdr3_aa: CASSLMASGDNEQFF

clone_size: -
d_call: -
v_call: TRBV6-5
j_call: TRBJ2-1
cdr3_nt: TGTGCCAGCAGTTACTCGAGAGGTAATGAGCAGTTCTTC
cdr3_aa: CASSYSRGNEQFF

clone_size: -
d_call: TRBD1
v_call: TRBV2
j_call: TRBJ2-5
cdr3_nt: TGTGCCAGCAGGGAGGACAGGGGGGGGAAAGAGACCCAGTACTTC
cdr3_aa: CASREDRGGKETQYF

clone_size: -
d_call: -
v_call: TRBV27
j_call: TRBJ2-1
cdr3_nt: TGTGCCAGCAGTTCCAAGCCGCCCAATGAGCAGTTCTTC
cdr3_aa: CASSSKPPNEQFF

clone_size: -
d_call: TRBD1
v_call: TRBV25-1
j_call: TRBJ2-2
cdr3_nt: TGTGCCAGCGCATCCGGGACAGAGATATTCACCGGGGAGCTGTTTTTT
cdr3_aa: CASASGTEIFTGELFF

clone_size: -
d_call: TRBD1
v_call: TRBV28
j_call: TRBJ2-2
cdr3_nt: TGTGCCAGCGTCTGGGGGACAGGGCTTGGCACCGGGGAGCTGTTTTTT
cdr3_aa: CASVWGTGLGTGELFF

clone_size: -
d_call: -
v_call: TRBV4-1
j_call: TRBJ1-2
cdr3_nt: TGCGCCAGCAGCCATGTCTTCGGCTATGGCTACACCTTC
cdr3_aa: CASSHVFGYGYTF

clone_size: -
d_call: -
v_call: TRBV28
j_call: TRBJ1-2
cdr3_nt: TGTGCCAGCAGTCGGGGCGCGGGGGCCGGCGATGGCTACACCTTC
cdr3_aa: CASSRGAGAGDGYTF

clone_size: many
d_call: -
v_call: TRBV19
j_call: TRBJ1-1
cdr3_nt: TGTGCCAGTAGGGAGGGGTTGAACACTGAAGCTTTCTTT
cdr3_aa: CASREGLNTEAFF

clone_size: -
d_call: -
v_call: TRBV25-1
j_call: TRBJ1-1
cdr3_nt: TGTGCCAGCAGTGAGGTTCAGGGCGCAAAGTCTGAAGCTTTCTTT
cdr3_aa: CASSEVQGAKSEAFF

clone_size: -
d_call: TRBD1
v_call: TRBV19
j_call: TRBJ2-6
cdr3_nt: TGTGCCAGTAGTAAAGACAGGGCTGGGGCCAACGTCCTGACTTTC
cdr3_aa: CASSKDRAGANVLTF

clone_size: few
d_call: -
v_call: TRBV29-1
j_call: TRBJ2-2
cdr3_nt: TGCAGCGTAGACGGACAGCCCGGGGAGCTGTTTTTT
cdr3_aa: CSVDGQPGELFF

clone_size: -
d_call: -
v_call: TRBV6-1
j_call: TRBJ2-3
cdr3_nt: TGTGCCAGCAGTGAAGAGGGGGTTTACGGACTAGGAACAGATACGCAGTATTTT
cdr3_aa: CASSEEGVYGLGTDTQYF

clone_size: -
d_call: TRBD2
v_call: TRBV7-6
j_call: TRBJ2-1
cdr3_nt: TGTGCCAGCAGCCAATGGACTAGCGGGGGTGAGCAGTTCTTC
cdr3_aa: CASSQWTSGGEQFF

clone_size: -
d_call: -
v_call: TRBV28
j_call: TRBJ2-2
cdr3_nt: TGTGCCAGCAGTTTATCAAGACAGACTCCCATGACCGGGGAGCTGTTTTTT
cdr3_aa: CASSLSRQTPMTGELFF

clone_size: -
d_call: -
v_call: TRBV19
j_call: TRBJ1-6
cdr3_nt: TGTGCCAGTAGCCTCGACAGGAGCTCCTATAATTCACCCCTCCACTTT
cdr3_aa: CASSLDRSSYNSPLHF

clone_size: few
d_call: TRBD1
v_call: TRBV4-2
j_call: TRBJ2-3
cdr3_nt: TGTGCCAGCAGCCCGGCCGACAGGGAGAACACAGATACGCAGTATTTT
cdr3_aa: CASSPADRENTDTQYF

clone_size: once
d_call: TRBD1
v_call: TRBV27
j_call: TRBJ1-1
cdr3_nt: TGTGCCAGCAGTGGGGACAGGAGCTCTGAAGCTTTCTTT
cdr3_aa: CASSGDRSSEAFF

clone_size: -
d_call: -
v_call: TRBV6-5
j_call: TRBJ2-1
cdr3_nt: TGTGCCACCTGGGGGCTAACCTACAATGAGCAGTTCTTC
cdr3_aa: CATWGLTYNEQFF

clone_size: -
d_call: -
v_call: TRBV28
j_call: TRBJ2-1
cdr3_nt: TGTGCCAGCAGTTTGGTAGGGGGCAATGAGCAGTTCTTC
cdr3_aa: CASSLVGGNEQFF

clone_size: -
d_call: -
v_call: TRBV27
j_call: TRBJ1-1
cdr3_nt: TGTGCCAGCAGTGGGGCCTATAACACTGAAGCTTTCTTT
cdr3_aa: CASSGAYNTEAFF

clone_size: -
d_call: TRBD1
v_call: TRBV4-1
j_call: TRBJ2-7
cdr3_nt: TGCGCCAGCAGTCAGGGGACAGGGAGTGCCGAGCAGTACTTC
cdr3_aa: CASSQGTGSAEQYF

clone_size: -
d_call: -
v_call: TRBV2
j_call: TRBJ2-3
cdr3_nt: TGTGCCAGCAGTGAACCGGGAAGCACAGATACGCAGTATTTT
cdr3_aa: CASSEPGSTDTQYF

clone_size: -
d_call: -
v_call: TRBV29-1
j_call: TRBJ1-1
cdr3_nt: TGCAGCGTTACGACAGAGAACACTGAAGCTTTCTTT
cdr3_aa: CSVTTENTEAFF

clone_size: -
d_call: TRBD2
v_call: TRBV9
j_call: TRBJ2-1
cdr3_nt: TGTGCCAGCAGCGCTTCTAGCGGGGGCAACAATGAGCAGTTCTTC
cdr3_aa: CASSASSGGNNEQFF

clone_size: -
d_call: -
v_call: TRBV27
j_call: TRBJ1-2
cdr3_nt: TGTGCCAGCAGTCTGGGCTCGCGGGGACCTATATATGGCTACACCTTC
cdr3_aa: CASSLGSRGPIYGYTF